One sample yielded the 21 T cell receptor beta chains listed below, sequenced in a study of a mutant IDH1 vaccine in newly diagnosed glioma. Libraries were prepared by immunoSEQ multiplex PCR; TCRdb keeps only in-frame clonotypes and omits some of them. The repertoire consists of some 40,000 clones, with roughly four fifths occurring once and the leading ten covering 8.9%. Antigens for these TCRs are unknown. The time point here: week 47, end of study. A single vaccine dose contained 300 ug of mutant IDH1 20-mer peptide, and topical imiquimod was used with it. The material sequenced was PBMCs, taken from a glioma patient whose treatment included an IDH1 peptide vaccine. These receptor sequences come from a man aged 40-49 years with glioma.

The rearrangement uses TRBV29-1 and TRBJ2-1; TRBD2 matches at 7 bases. The CDR3 extends over 14 amino acids. Germline V gene sequence: CDR1 SQVTM, CDR2 ANQGSEA. J lost 5 bases, V lost 6 bases, and 10 bases had no gene match. The CDR3, as DNA: TGCAGCGTCAGGCGGCTAGCGGCTAACAATGAGCAGTTCTTC. This gives the protein CSVRRLAANNEQFF.

The chain links TRBV2 to TRBJ1-2, with a possible D match to TRBD1 (5 bases). In germline, CDR1 is SNHLY, CDR2 FYNNEI. The CDR3 length is 14 residues. Trimming cost V 9 bases and J 5 bases, with 19 bases left between them. CDR3 sequence reads: CASDRGRTIYGYTF. CDR3 in DNA: TGTGCCAGTGACAGAGGACGGACAATTTATGGCTACACCTTC.

This clone appeared a single time. The rearrangement joins TRBV2 to TRBJ1-5, with 8 positions matching TRBD1. V shed 6 bases, J shed 2 bases, and the junction held 9 bases outside the gene matches. This CDR3 spans 16 amino acids. Germline-derived CDR1 and CDR2 are SNHLY and FYNNEI. CDR3 amino acids: CASRLVRTGRNQPQHF. In nucleotides, the CDR3 is TGTGCCAGCAGATTAGTGAGGACAGGGCGCAATCAGCCCCAGCATTTT.

The rearrangement uses TRBV6-6 and TRBJ2-7; D remains unclear. Germline V gives CDR1 MNHNY, CDR2 SVGAGI (reference sequence). Trimming cost V 6 bases and J 7 bases, with 13 bases left between them. This CDR3 is 12 amino acids long. CDR3 amino acids: CASSLTSQEQYV. The CDR3 coding sequence is TGTGCCAGCAGCTTGACAAGTCAGGAGCAGTACGTC.

The chain links TRBV19 to TRBJ2-1, with 9 bases identical to TRBD2. Per germline, CDR1 LNHDA and CDR2 SQIVND (reference sequence). V gave up 3 bases and J gave up 4 bases; unmatched junction bases: 7. This CDR3 region has 16 residues. The chain's CDR3 is CASSIRAAGGYNEQFF. The CDR3 coding sequence is TGTGCCAGTAGTATCCGGGCAGCGGGGGGTTACAATGAGCAGTTCTTC.

The chain joins TRBV28 to TRBJ1-2, with 7 positions matching TRBD1. This CDR3 region has 14 residues. CDR1 and CDR2 from the germline V gene are MDHEN and SYDVKM. V trimming: 3 bases; J trimming: 2 bases; junction bases outside the gene matches: 3. CDR3 coding DNA: TGTGCCAGCAGTTTGCGACAGGGCAACTATGGCTACACCTTC. Translating it yields CASSLRQGNYGYTF.

The chain is built from TRBV12-5 and TRBJ2-2; 7 bases match TRBD1. This CDR3 spans 14 amino acids. Germline V gives CDR1 LGHNT, CDR2 FRNRAP. The V segment lost 7 bases and the J segment 2 bases; nucleotides outside the gene matches: 4. The CDR3 DNA reads as TGTGCTAGTGCTCGGGACAGAAACACCGGGGAGCTGTTTTTT. Its protein product is CASARDRNTGELFF.

The V call is TRBV2, the J call TRBJ2-3; no firm D call. The ends were cut back, 5 bases at V and 3 bases at J, with 3 bases in the middle. The CDR3 is 11 amino acids. In germline, CDR1 is SNHLY, CDR2 FYNNEI. Here the CDR3 reads CASSSTDTQYF. The DNA of the CDR3 is TGTGCCAGCAGTTCGACAGATACGCAGTATTTT.

The V and J genes are TRBV9 and TRBJ2-7; weak D call: TRBD1 (6 bases). The CDR3 has 16 residues. Germline-derived CDR1 and CDR2 are SGDLS and YYNGEE. V was pared by 5 bases and J by 5 bases, with 23 bases between. In DNA form, the CDR3 reads TGTGCCAGCAGTGCCTCCGTTCTGGACAGCCAAGACGAGCAGTACTTC. Protein sequence: CASSASVLDSQDEQYF.

This chain links TRBV4-2 with TRBJ1-1; D is undetermined. This CDR3 contains 11 residues. V lost 3 bases to trimming and J lost 11 bases, with 10 bases between them. Germline CDR1 is LGHNA and CDR2 is YNFKEQ. The CDR3 DNA reads as TGTGCCAGCAGCCAGGGCCGAAGGGCTTTCTTT. It codes for CASSQGRRAFF.

The rearrangement joins TRBV10-3 to TRBJ2-7; 8 nucleotides match TRBD1. Germline assignment: CDR1 ENHRY and CDR2 SYGVKD. The CDR3 loop spans 14 amino acids. V lost 4 bases to trimming and J lost 2 bases; unmatched junction nucleotides: 4. CDR3 residues: CAISAGDRPYEQYF. The CDR3 bases are TGTGCCATCAGTGCGGGGGACAGGCCCTACGAGCAGTACTTC.

In its sample, this clone was seen once. The chain recombines TRBV19 with TRBJ1-3, with TRBD1 identical over 7 bases. V shed 1 base, J shed 3 bases, and the junction held 6 bases outside the gene matches. The CDR3 contains 16 residues. From germline, CDR1 is LNHDA and CDR2 SQIVND (reference sequence). CDR3 coding DNA: TGTGCCAGTAGTATAGGTTTAGGGACAGATGGAAACACCATATATTTT. It specifies CASSIGLGTDGNTIYF.

This chain connects TRBV21-1 to TRBJ2-5. TRBV21-1 is given as a pseudogene. This CDR3 region has 12 residues. The CDR3 DNA reads as TGTGCCAGCAGCAAAGGGGTACGGACCCAGTACTTC. It is translated as CASSKGVRTQYF.

CDR3 in amino acids: CASSSLVNNEQFF. In DNA form, the CDR3 reads TGTGCCAGCAGCTCTTTAGTAAACAATGAGCAGTTCTTC. V and J are TRBV7-6 and TRBJ2-1; D gene unclear. Germline CDR1 is SGHVS and CDR2 is FNYEAQ. Trimming stripped 4 bases from V and 5 bases from J, with 9 bases between. This CDR3 contains 13 residues. The variable domain in full, completed from reference TRBV7-6 and TRBJ2-1, reads GAGVSQSPRYKVTKRGQDVALRCDPISGHVSLYWYRQALGQGPEFLTYFNYEAQQDKSGLPNDRFSAERPEGSISTLTIQRTEQRDSAMYRCASSSLVNNEQFFGPGTRLTVL.

This chain connects TRBV7-9 to TRBJ2-7, with TRBD1 matching 11 bases. Trimming took 5 bases from V and 6 from J; bases not matched to a gene: 6. There are 14 residues in the CDR3. Per germline, CDR1 SEHNR and CDR2 FQNEAQ (reference sequence). CDR3 in amino acids: CASSPRGTGGEQYF. The CDR3 DNA follows: TGTGCCAGCAGCCCTAGGGGGACAGGGGGCGAGCAGTACTTC.

CDR3 nucleotide sequence: TGTGCCAGCAGTGAAGTTACCTCCTTGGGAGGCTACACCTTC. This translates into CASSEVTSLGGYTF. The J gene is TRBJ1-2, the V gene TRBV6-1, with D unresolved. V was cut by 1 base and J by 8 bases, with 14 bases left in between. Germline lookup yields CDR1 MNHNS and CDR2 SASEGT. CDR3 length equals 14 residues.

This chain links TRBV7-8 with TRBJ1-5, with D perhaps TRBD1 (5 bases). Germline V gene lookup returns CDR1 SGHVS and CDR2 FQNEAQ. V was pared by 5 bases and J by 1 base, with 18 bases between. This CDR3 has 17 residues. The DNA of the CDR3 is TGTGCCAGCAGCACCCGGGACTTTCCGAGAAGCAATCAGCCCCAGCATTTT. Residues: CASSTRDFPRSNQPQHF.

This chain joins TRBV7-8 and TRBJ1-1, with a possible D match to TRBD1 (6 bases). The V end lost 8 bases, the J end lost 3 bases, and 19 bases lay between the germline ends. The CDR3 has 15 amino acids. Germline CDR1 and CDR2: SGHVS and FQNEAQ. CDR3 bases: TGTGCCAGCTACAATGGGGGAGGGGGTTACACTGAAGCTTTCTTT. This codes for CASYNGGGGYTEAFF. The full variable domain, rest sourced from reference TRBV7-8 and TRBJ1-1, is GAGVSQSPRYKVAKRGQDVALRCDPISGHVSLFWYQQALGQGPEFLTYFQNEAQLDKSGLPSDRFFAERPEGSVSTLKIQRTQQEDSAVYLCASYNGGGGYTEAFFGQGTRLTVV.

This clone was picked up one time. The rearrangement links TRBV19 to TRBJ2-2; 9 nucleotides match TRBD1. The CDR3 is made up of 15 amino acids. From germline, CDR1 is LNHDA and CDR2 SQIVND (reference sequence). The J segment lost 5 bases and the V segment lost 6 bases, leaving 7 bases of the junction unmatched. In DNA, the CDR3 is TGTGCCAGTAGATCGGGACAGGGAAAAACCGGGGAGCTGTTTTTT. As protein: CASRSGQGKTGELFF.

This sequence joins TRBV2 and TRBJ2-1, with TRBD2 identical over 12 bases. V lost 6 bases and J lost 5; bases outside the gene matches: 11. There are 17 residues in the CDR3. Germline CDR1 SNHLY, CDR2 FYNNEI. CDR3 nucleotides: TGTGCCAGCAGCTCAGATATGACTAGCGGGAGAGACAATGAGCAGTTCTTC. Translation: CASSSDMTSGRDNEQFF.

The chain links TRBV28 to TRBJ2-7; 8 bases are shared with TRBD1. This CDR3 is built from 14 residues. V gave up 2 bases and J gave up 4 bases; unmatched junction bases: 4. Germline assignment: CDR1 MDHEN and CDR2 SYDVKM. In nucleotides, the CDR3 is TGTGCCAGCAGTTTACGACAGGGGTTGTACGAGCAGTACTTC. Its protein is CASSLRQGLYEQYF.